The rows below give T cell receptor beta chains drawn from one sample of a study of shared clonotypes between healthy human individuals. The table came from immunoSEQ multiplex PCR; TCRdb's copy has only in-frame clones and leaves some out. The sample yields 950,000 to 1,300,000 clones, about 76% seen once. The sample comprised memory CD4+ T cells sorted from blood. The receptor source for this set is a man in his late teens or twenties in good health. Both conserved end residues are part of each CDR3. A D gene is named only where the DNA matches it firmly. Size is omitted from some rows. Given values are once, few, many or a class for expanded clones.

V	D	size	length	J	CDR3	DNA
TRBV6-1	.	many	14	TRBJ1-6	CASSDGRPISPLHF	TGTGCCAGCAGTGACGGGCGGCCAATATCACCCCTCCACTTT
TRBV5-1	.	once	14	TRBJ2-2	CASSPDRETGELFF	TGCGCCAGCAGCCCGGACAGAGAAACCGGGGAGCTGTTTTTT
TRBV25-1	.	.	11	TRBJ1-1	CASMKNTEAFF	TGTGCCAGCATGAAGAACACTGAAGCTTTCTTT
TRBV18	.	few	14	TRBJ1-2	CASSQGVESYGYTF	TGTGCCAGCTCACAAGGGGTTGAATCCTATGGCTACACCTTC
TRBV7-9	TRBD2	.	15	TRBJ2-7	CASSLEPSGGYEQYF	TGTGCCAGCAGCTTAGAACCTAGCGGGGGATACGAGCAGTACTTC
TRBV15	.	.	13	TRBJ1-1	CATSREQTLEAFF	TGTGCCACCAGCAGAGAACAGACCCTTGAAGCTTTCTTT
TRBV29-1	TRBD1	.	12	TRBJ1-2	CSANRGQGGYTF	TGCAGCGCAAACAGGGGGCAAGGTGGCTACACCTTC
TRBV11-3	TRBD1	.	14	TRBJ2-3	CASSPGQGIDTQYF	TGTGCCAGCAGCCCCGGACAGGGGATAGATACGCAGTATTTT
TRBV11-2	TRBD2	.	17	TRBJ2-7	CASSSRTSLKSSYEQYF	TGTGCCAGCAGCTCCAGGACTAGCCTAAAAAGCTCCTACGAGCAGTACTTC
TRBV6-5	.	.	12	TRBJ1-1	CASRNGETEAFF	TGTGCCAGCAGGAACGGGGAAACTGAAGCTTTCTTT
TRBV4-1	TRBD2	.	18	TRBJ2-2	CASRPRSAGGPNTGELFF	TGCGCCAGCCGCCCTCGGTCAGCGGGAGGGCCGAACACCGGGGAGCTGTTTTTT
TRBV30	.	.	13	TRBJ1-5	CAWSVQENQPQHF	TGTGCCTGGAGTGTACAGGAAAATCAGCCCCAGCATTTT
TRBV5-6	.	many	15	TRBJ1-1	CASSFRERRATEAFF	TGTGCCAGCAGCTTTAGGGAGAGGCGTGCCACTGAAGCTTTCTTT
TRBV7-8	.	.	15	TRBJ2-7	CASSSSDGASYEQYF	TGTGCCAGCAGCTCCTCGGACGGGGCTTCCTACGAGCAGTACTTC
TRBV19	.	.	13	TRBJ2-7	CASPCRGPYEQYF	TGTGCCAGTCCATGCAGGGGCCCCTACGAGCAGTACTTC
TRBV19	.	.	15	TRBJ2-7	CASSRSLADSYEQYF	TGTGCCAGTAGTAGGTCACTAGCAGACTCCTACGAGCAGTACTTC
TRBV18	TRBD2	.	16	TRBJ2-5	CASSPPAGGPRETQYF	TGTGCCAGCTCACCACCCGCGGGGGGGCCGAGAGAGACCCAGTACTTC
TRBV7-9	.	few	12	TRBJ2-1	CASSLVLGSPFF	TGTGCCAGCAGCTTAGTACTAGGGAGTCCGTTCTTC
TRBV28	TRBD1	.	14	TRBJ1-1	CASRGDRQRLEAFF	TGTGCCAGCAGGGGGGACAGGCAACGACTTGAAGCTTTCTTT
TRBV10-3	.	.	14	TRBJ1-3	CAISATGSGNTIYF	TGTGCCATCAGCGCGACAGGCTCTGGAAACACCATATATTTT
TRBV30	.	.	14	TRBJ1-1	CAWSRRALNTEAFF	TGTGCCTGGAGTAGGCGGGCCCTGAACACTGAAGCTTTCTTT
TRBV18	TRBD1	.	14	TRBJ1-1	CASSLQGANTEAFF	TGTGCCAGCTCACTACAGGGGGCGAACACTGAAGCTTTCTTT
TRBV28	.	.	14	TRBJ2-5	CASSLFARGETQYF	TGTGCCAGCAGTTTATTCGCCAGAGGAGAGACCCAGTACTTC
TRBV6-1	TRBD2	.	13	TRBJ2-5	CASSRTRQETQYF	TGTGCCAGCAGTAGGACTAGACAAGAGACCCAGTACTTC
TRBV19	TRBD2	.	17	TRBJ2-7	CASSAAELAGGPGEQYF	TGTGCCAGTAGTGCCGCCGAGCTAGCGGGAGGGCCGGGGGAGCAGTACTTC
TRBV5-1	.	few	13	TRBJ1-2	CASSLAEGYGYTF	TGCGCCAGCAGCTTGGCCGAGGGTTATGGCTACACCTTC
TRBV2	.	.	11	TRBJ2-7	CASSEEGEQYF	TGTGCCAGCAGTGAAGAAGGGGAGCAGTACTTC
TRBV5-1	TRBD1	few	14	TRBJ2-5	CASSRTGVKETQYF	TGCGCCAGCAGCCGGACAGGGGTAAAAGAGACCCAGTACTTC
TRBV5-4	TRBD1	.	15	TRBJ2-7	CASSFRTGGSYEQYF	TGTGCCAGCAGCTTCAGGACAGGGGGCTCCTACGAGCAGTACTTC
TRBV2	.	few	12	TRBJ2-3	CASSEAVGTQYF	TGTGCCAGCAGTGAAGCGGTCGGTACGCAGTATTTT
TRBV6-6	TRBD1	.	16	TRBJ1-1	CASSYPWTGGATEAFF	TGTGCCAGCAGTTACCCTTGGACAGGGGGAGCCACTGAAGCTTTCTTT
TRBV18	.	.	13	TRBJ2-2	CASSPIGAGELFF	TGTGCCAGCTCACCCATAGGGGCCGGGGAGCTGTTTTTT
TRBV6-5	.	.	16	TRBJ2-7	CASSYSWTYSSYEQYF	TGTGCCAGCAGTTACTCCTGGACGTATTCTTCCTACGAGCAGTACTTC
TRBV2	.	once	15	TRBJ1-2	CASSPGTFGVGGYTF	TGTGCTTCCTCCCCGGGCACCTTCGGTGTAGGTGGCTACACCTTC
TRBV25-1	.	.	16	TRBJ2-1	CASSGLWEKVCNEQFF	TGTGCCAGCAGTGGGCTTTGGGAGAAGGTTTGCAATGAGCAGTTCTTC
TRBV28	TRBD1	.	14	TRBJ2-7	CASSRQGATNEQYF	TGTGCCAGCAGTCGACAGGGTGCTACCAACGAGCAGTACTTC
TRBV30	.	.	12	TRBJ1-2	CASLRDTYGYTF	TGTGCCTCCCTCCGGGACACCTATGGCTACACCTTC
TRBV5-4	.	few	15	TRBJ1-1	CASSFGDVGATEAFF	TGTGCCAGCAGCTTCGGAGATGTGGGGGCGACTGAAGCTTTCTTT